A selection of T cell receptor beta chains follows, all from one sample in a study of blood T cell repertoires in COVID-19. The repertoire was sequenced with immunoSEQ multiplex PCR; TCRdb's copy has only in-frame clones and lacks some. The sample includes hundreds of thousands of clones, 89% of them seen just once. The sequenced sample consisted of peripheral blood. Receptors originate from a man aged 55 to 70 who had recovered from COVID-19. Both conserved end residues are part of each CDR3. The D gene is left open where the match is weak. Clone size is not always given. Where it is, it says once, few, many or a class for expanded clones.

size,J,D,V,DNA,CDR3
-,TRBJ2-4,TRBD2,TRBV30,TGTGCCTGGAGCCCCCCGAGGGCTAGCGGGCTGATAGCCAAAAACATTCAGTACTTC,CAWSPPRASGLIAKNIQYF
-,TRBJ1-1,-,TRBV19,TGTGCCAGTAGGGATGGGGGGGCGCAGAACACTGAAGCTTTCTTT,CASRDGGAQNTEAFF
-,TRBJ1-6,TRBD1,TRBV2,TGTGCCAGCAAGGTGGGACAGACGAATTCACCCCTCCACTTT,CASKVGQTNSPLHF
-,TRBJ2-7,TRBD2,TRBV10-3,TGTGCCATCAGTGGCACTAGCGGGGGTGAGAATCAGTACTTC,CAISGTSGGENQYF
-,TRBJ2-7,-,TRBV24-1,TGTGCCACCAGTGATGCGACCACGGCGCGGGAGCAGTACTTC,CATSDATTAREQYF
-,TRBJ1-5,-,TRBV12-3/TRBV12-4,TGTGCCAGCAGTCCCCCTAAGACCCAGCATTTT,CASSPPKTQHF
-,TRBJ2-7,-,TRBV5-4,TGTGCCAGCAGCTCCTCGGGGAGCGCCTACGAGCAGTACTTC,CASSSSGSAYEQYF
once,TRBJ2-1,-,TRBV6-7,TGTGCCAGCAGCATCCGGGATTACAATGAGCAGTTCTTC,CASSIRDYNEQFF
-,TRBJ2-2,-,TRBV9,TGTGCCAGCAGCGCACAAGTGAACACCGGGGAGCTGTTTTTT,CASSAQVNTGELFF
-,TRBJ2-1,-,TRBV7-8,TGTGCCAGCAGCTTAGTAGCGTTTAATGAGCAGTTCTTC,CASSLVAFNEQFF
-,TRBJ1-6,-,TRBV19,TGTGCCAGTAGTATGGTCAGGGGAGATTCACCCCTCCACTTT,CASSMVRGDSPLHF
-,TRBJ2-3,-,TRBV18,TGTGCCAGCTCACCCTTCACAGATACGCAGTATTTT,CASSPFTDTQYF
-,TRBJ1-2,TRBD1,TRBV24-1,TGTGCCACCAGTGATACGACAGGGAAATGGGACGGCTACACCTTC,CATSDTTGKWDGYTF
-,TRBJ2-7,-,TRBV9,TGTGCCAGCAGCAAGGGGGAGGGCGCCTACGAGCAGTACTTC,CASSKGEGAYEQYF
-,TRBJ2-7,TRBD1,TRBV14,TGTGCCAGCAGCACCCAGGACAGGGTCGAGCAGTACTTC,CASSTQDRVEQYF
-,TRBJ2-3,-,TRBV19,TGTGCCAGTAGGAGTACCTCGGATACGCAGTATTTT,CASRSTSDTQYF
-,TRBJ1-1,TRBD1,TRBV27,TGTGCCAGCAGTTTCGCCAGGGGGACTGAAGCTTTCTTT,CASSFARGTEAFF
-,TRBJ2-1,-,TRBV11-2,TGTGCCAGCAGCTTAGGGGTCGATAGGGGTGAGCAGTTCTTC,CASSLGVDRGEQFF
-,TRBJ2-7,-,TRBV6-6,TGTGCCAGCAGAACCGGACAGATCTTCTACGAGCAGTACTTC,CASRTGQIFYEQYF
once,TRBJ1-4,-,TRBV4-1,TGCGCCAGCAGCCAAGTCGCGGGTTGGACTAATGAAAAACTGTTTTTT,CASSQVAGWTNEKLFF
-,TRBJ1-2,-,TRBV9,TGTGCCAGCAGCGTCACGGCGCAGGGAGGATATGGCTACACCTTC,CASSVTAQGGYGYTF
-,TRBJ1-5,-,TRBV5-1,TGCGCCAGCAGCTTGGTGGGGGGGACGGGACAGCCCCAGCATTTT,CASSLVGGTGQPQHF
few,TRBJ2-7,TRBD2,TRBV6-5,TGTGCCAGTTCGGGGCGGGAGGGCCACGAGCAGTACTTC,CASSGREGHEQYF
-,TRBJ2-1,-,TRBV10-3,TGTGCCACCACTCGGGGGGACAAGGTAGCGGGTCTATCCTACAATGAGCAGTTCTTC,CATTRGDKVAGLSYNEQFF
-,TRBJ2-7,-,TRBV27,TGTGCCAGCAGTCGACTAGGGAGCTCCTACGAGCAGTACTTC,CASSRLGSSYEQYF
-,TRBJ1-1,TRBD1,TRBV27,TGTGCCAGCAGACGTCAGGGGGCCGGTGAAGCTTTCTTT,CASRRQGAGEAFF
-,TRBJ2-1,TRBD2,TRBV7-3,TGTGCCAGCGCCCCCGGGGGGGGTAGGGATGAGCAGTTCTTC,CASAPGGGRDEQFF
-,TRBJ1-2,TRBD1,TRBV4-1,TGCGCCAGCAGCCAAGCCCCGGGACAGAATAACTATGGCTACACCTTC,CASSQAPGQNNYGYTF
-,TRBJ1-4,TRBD1,TRBV25-1,TGTGCCAGCAGTGAAGGGGTCCAGGGGGCTCGGGAAAAACTGTTTTTT,CASSEGVQGAREKLFF
-,TRBJ1-4,-,TRBV7-8,TGTGCCAGCAGCCCGGACAGCCGTAATGAAAAACTGTTTTTT,CASSPDSRNEKLFF
-,TRBJ2-1,-,TRBV9,TGTGCCAGCAGCGGGCTGAGGGGGTACAATGAGCAGTTCTTC,CASSGLRGYNEQFF
-,TRBJ2-1,-,TRBV14,TGTGCCAGCAGCCAAGAGTTGGGCAGGGGATCTTCATTGGAGCAGTTCTTC,CASSQELGRGSSLEQFF